Presented here are 24 T cell receptor beta chains from one specimen sequenced in a study of blood T cell repertoires in COVID-19. Clones were read by immunoSEQ multiplex PCR, and TCRdb kept only the in-frame ones, dropping some. The data show 210,000 or so clones, roughly 84% seen once. Sequencing was done on a sample of peripheral blood. The receptor source for this set is a woman older than 75 with active or convalescent COVID-19.

This chain's CDR3 is CASSHREAGGSRFYEQYF. DNA for the CDR3: TGTGCCAGCAGTCACCGAGAAGCGGGGGGGAGTCGGTTTTACGAGCAGTACTTC. The chain recombines TRBV25-1 with TRBJ2-7; 10 positions match TRBD2. V dropped 5 bases and J dropped 4; count of bases not matched to a gene: 17. The CDR3 has 18 amino acids. In germline, CDR1 is MGHDK, CDR2 SYGVNS.

V gene TRBV4-1 combines with J gene TRBJ1-3; 12 positions agree with TRBD1. The CDR3 contains 17 residues. Per germline, CDR1 MGHRA and CDR2 YSYEKL. V lost 2 bases to trimming and J lost 4 bases; unmatched junction nucleotides: 6. CDR3: CASSQRGTGGKGNTIYF. The CDR3 coding sequence is TGCGCCAGCAGCCAAAGGGGGACAGGGGGCAAGGGAAACACCATATATTTT.

The V call is TRBV15, the J call TRBJ2-7, with 12 bases that match TRBD2. This CDR3 contains 15 residues. V was pared by 4 bases and J by 0 bases, with 1 base of the junction left unmatched. Germline V gives CDR1 LNHNV, CDR2 YYDKDF (reference sequence). The CDR3 DNA sequence: TGTGCCACCAGCACTAGCGGGAGGGGCTCCTACGAGCAGTACTTC. Its protein is CATSTSGRGSYEQYF.

This chain connects TRBV6-6 to TRBJ1-5, with D perhaps matching TRBD1 (5 bases). Germline V gives CDR1 MNHNY, CDR2 SVGAGI (reference sequence). V shed 6 bases and J shed 7 bases, with 19 bases lying between them. CDR3 length equals 15 residues. CDR3: CASRGERGGDQPQHF. CDR3 bases: TGTGCCAGCAGGGGGGAGAGGGGAGGAGACCAGCCCCAGCATTTT.

This clone was found a few times. This chain joins TRBV5-5 and TRBJ1-2; 9 bases align to TRBD1. V lost 5 bases to trimming and J lost 5 bases; unmatched junction nucleotides: 7. The germline V gene has CDR1 SGHKS and CDR2 YYEKEE (reference sequence). This CDR3 has 14 amino acids. DNA of the CDR3: TGTGCCAGCAGGTCCGGGACAGGGCTTTATGGCTACACCTTC. Residues: CASRSGTGLYGYTF.

This clone came up a few times. J is TRBJ2-7 and V is TRBV7-6; a weak D match, TRBD1 (8 bases). The CDR3 consists of 17 residues. The germline V gene encodes CDR1 SGHVS and CDR2 FNYEAQ. The germline V and J ends were trimmed by 0 bases and 2 bases, with 17 bases remaining between them. CDR3 nucleotide sequence: TGTGCCAGCAGCTTAGCCCCGGGAGGACAGGGTCCCTACGAGCAGTACTTC. This sequence encodes CASSLAPGGQGPYEQYF.

V gene TRBV28 combines with J gene TRBJ2-7; TRBD2 might be the D (5 bases). Trimming cost V 8 bases and J 6 bases, with 20 bases left between them. The CDR3 contains 14 residues. Germline V CDR1 and CDR2: MDHEN, SYDVKM. CDR3 in amino acids: CASRPRSLAGEQYF. The CDR3 nucleotides are TGTGCCAGCCGCCCCCGGTCCCTTGCGGGCGAGCAGTACTTC. Based on the CDR3 plus reference TRBV28 and TRBJ2-7, the full variable domain is DVKVTQSSRYLVKRTGEKVFLECVQDMDHENMFWYRQDPGLGLRLIYFSYDVKMKEKGDIPEGYSVSREKKERFSLILESASTNQTSMYLCASRPRSLAGEQYFGPGTRLTVT.

This sequence joins TRBV30 and TRBJ1-6; the match to TRBD1 covers 9 bases. Per the germline V gene, CDR1 is GTSNPN and CDR2 is SVGIG (reference sequence). The CDR3 has 15 amino acids. Trimming at V came to 7 bases and at J to 6 bases, leaving 10 bases not matched to a gene. In nucleotides, the CDR3 is TGTGCCTCGATCCCCCAGGGACAGGGTAATTCACCCCTCCACTTT. It translates to CASIPQGQGNSPLHF.

The genes are TRBV19 and TRBJ1-5; perhaps TRBD1 as D (5 bases). The CDR3 extends over 14 amino acids. Germline V gives CDR1 LNHDA, CDR2 SQIVND (reference sequence). With 7 bases removed from V and 4 bases from J, the gap between germline ends came to 14 bases. The CDR3: CASILVGGNQPQHF. The CDR3 DNA reads TGTGCCAGTATTCTGGTGGGGGGGAATCAGCCCCAGCATTTT.

The gene calls are TRBV18 and TRBJ1-5, with TRBD1 identical over 9 bases. The CDR3 is 16 amino acids. The germline CDR1 and CDR2 sequences are KGHSH and LQKENI. Trimming took 3 bases from V and 8 from J; bases not matched to a gene: 11. The CDR3 DNA is TGTGCCAGCTCACCGGCCCCCGGGACAGGGAAAGAGCCCCAGCATTTT. This codes for CASSPAPGTGKEPQHF.

This clone was counted once. The genes are TRBV5-1 and TRBJ2-3; 7 bases are a match to TRBD2. The V gene's germline CDR1 is SGHRS and CDR2 YFSETQ. This CDR3 is built from 16 residues. J gave up 1 base and V 3 bases, and 8 bases lay outside the gene matches. The CDR3 loop reads CASSSGRGGGTDTQYF. CDR3 nucleotides: TGCGCCAGCAGCTCAGGAAGGGGAGGGGGCACAGATACGCAGTATTTT.

The chain couples TRBV12-3 or TRBV12-4 to TRBJ1-2; weak D call: TRBD1 (5 bases). Trimming removed 5 bases from V and 4 bases from J, with 11 bases in between. This CDR3 is 13 amino acids long. Here the CDR3 reads CASSQTASYGYTF. The CDR3 DNA reads TGTGCCAGCAGTCAGACAGCGAGCTATGGCTACACCTTC.

This clone appeared once. The V call is TRBV12-3 or TRBV12-4, the J call TRBJ2-3, with TRBD2 identical over 8 bases. CDR3 size: 13 residues. V shed 6 bases, J shed 7 bases, and the junction held 6 bases outside the gene matches. The CDR3 here is CASSRGGTNTQYF. The DNA for the CDR3 is TGTGCCAGCAGCCGGGGGGGGACTAATACGCAGTATTTT.

V usage is TRBV7-2 and J usage is TRBJ2-5, with a weak D call TRBD2 (5 bases). Deletions cut 5 bases from V and 2 bases from J, with 12 bases between. The CDR3 is 14 amino acids. The germline gives CDR1 SGHTA, CDR2 FQGNSA. CDR3 sequence: CASSGSAAQETQYF. As DNA, the CDR3 is TGTGCCAGCAGCGGGAGTGCCGCACAAGAGACCCAGTACTTC.

The CDR3 DNA reads TGTGCCAGCAGCACACAGCCGGGACAGATATATTATGGCTACACCTTC. The encoded protein is CASSTQPGQIYYGYTF. This chain connects TRBV7-9 to TRBJ1-2; TRBD1 matches 7 bases. The V and J ends lost 5 bases and 5 bases, in that order; junction bases with no gene match: 14. CDR1 SEHNR and CDR2 FQNEAQ come from the germline V gene (reference sequence). This CDR3 spans 16 amino acids.

V usage is TRBV19 and J usage is TRBJ2-1, with TRBD2 as a possible D gene (5 bases). The CDR3 contains 16 residues. V lost 7 bases and J lost 2, with 18 bases in between. CDR1 and CDR2 from the germline V gene are LNHDA and SQIVND (reference sequence). CDR3 coding DNA: TGTGCCAGTAATCGGGGAGTAAAGGTTACCTACAATGAGCAGTTCTTC. It encodes CASNRGVKVTYNEQFF.

The chain has TRBV2 and TRBJ1-6; 9 bases align to TRBD1. V trimming: 7 bases; J trimming: 7 bases; junction bases outside the gene matches: 2. Germline V lookup: CDR1 SNHLY, CDR2 FYNNEI. CDR3 length equals 13 residues. CDR3 DNA sequence: TGTGCCAGCATGGGACAGGGAAATTCACCCCTCCACTTT. Translated, it gives CASMGQGNSPLHF.

The chain combines TRBV4-1 with TRBJ1-1; a possible D gene is TRBD1 (5 bases). The germline V gene encodes CDR1 MGHRA and CDR2 YSYEKL. The CDR3 is 14 amino acids. V lost 4 bases, J lost 2 bases, and 11 bases lay in between. In DNA form, the CDR3 reads TGCGCCAGCAGCCCCGAGACAGCAAACACTGAAGCTTTCTTT. It encodes CASSPETANTEAFF.

This chain joins TRBV5-1 and TRBJ2-3; weak D call: TRBD2 (7 bases). V was trimmed by 5 bases and J by 2 bases, leaving 15 bases between them. Germline CDR1 reads SGHRS; CDR2 reads YFSETQ. CDR3 size: 15 residues. This CDR3 reads CASSQGLADTDTQYF. CDR3 coding DNA: TGCGCCAGCAGTCAGGGGCTAGCGGACACAGATACGCAGTATTTT.

Only one count was recorded for this clone. V gene TRBV7-2 combines with J gene TRBJ2-4; 7 positions agree with TRBD1. The length of the CDR3 is 16 residues. Trimming removed 4 bases from V and 3 bases from J; junction bases left unmatched: 9. CDR1 SGHTA and CDR2 FQGNSA come from the germline V gene. CDR3 protein: CASSSEGAVGKNIQYF. The CDR3, as DNA: TGTGCCAGCAGCTCCGAGGGGGCAGTGGGCAAAAACATTCAGTACTTC.

The V gene is TRBV20-1, the J gene TRBJ2-3; D is unclear. CDR1 is DFQATT, CDR2 SNEGSKA, per germline (reference sequence). V shed 3 bases and J shed 5 bases, with 12 bases lying between them. The CDR3 is 13 amino acids. The CDR3 DNA reads TGCAGTGCTAGTGGGCTGCCGGGAGATACGCAGTATTTT. Translation: CSASGLPGDTQYF.

This chain uses TRBV6-5 with TRBJ2-6; D ambiguous. V lost 2 bases, J lost 0 bases, and 5 bases lay in between. The CDR3 is 15 residues long. Germline lookup yields CDR1 MNHEY and CDR2 SVGAGI. The CDR3 is CASSYDNSGANVLTF. CDR3 bases: TGTGCCAGCAGTTACGACAACTCTGGGGCCAACGTCCTGACTTTC.

V usage is TRBV6-5 and J usage is TRBJ1-4; D remains unclear. CDR1 is MNHEY, CDR2 SVGAGI, per germline. This CDR3 contains 16 residues. V lost 2 bases and J lost 5, with 15 bases in between. The CDR3 DNA reads as TGTGCCAGCAGTTACCAGTTCGAGGGAAGCAATGAAAAACTGTTTTTT. Its protein is CASSYQFEGSNEKLFF.

V is TRBV18 and J is TRBJ1-1; the match to TRBD1 covers 10 bases. Germline-derived CDR1 and CDR2 are KGHSH and LQKENI. This CDR3 spans 13 amino acids. Trimming took 5 bases from V and 3 from J; bases not matched to a gene: 0. CDR3 region: CASSGTGDTEAFF. Here the CDR3 DNA reads TGTGCCAGCTCAGGGACAGGGGACACTGAAGCTTTCTTT.